These 10 T cell receptor beta chains originate from one sample sequenced in a study of long-term antiretroviral therapy in people with HIV. The libraries were made with immunoSEQ v3.0 at survey level. The table came from immunoSEQ multiplex PCR; TCRdb's copy has only in-frame clones and leaves some out. The top ten clones hold 3.5% to 4.5% of a sample with under 45,000 clones, 85% to 95% of them seen once. The sequenced sample was unsorted PBMCs, obtained more than 5 years after starting antiretroviral therapy. These receptors were collected from a woman between 45 and 65 years old with HIV.

J is TRBJ1-2 and V is TRBV6-5; 7 bases are shared with TRBD1. The junction had 9 bases not matched to a gene; V was cut back by 10 bases and J by 4 bases. The CDR3 runs to 13 residues. Per germline, CDR1 MNHEY and CDR2 SVGAGI. The CDR3 sequence is CATTRQGSYGYTF. The CDR3 nucleotides read TGTGCCACCACCCGACAGGGTTCCTATGGCTACACCTTC.

The chain employs TRBV7-2 and TRBJ2-7; no clear D gene. The CDR3 covers 12 residues. The V gene lost 4 bases and the J gene lost 7 bases, with 11 bases spanning the gap. Germline assignment: CDR1 SGHTA and CDR2 FQGNSA. CDR3 DNA: TGTGCCAGCAGCTCCCCCAGCTGGGAGCAGTACTTC. Translated: CASSSPSWEQYF.

This rearrangement joins TRBV7-9 to TRBJ1-5; 7 nucleotides line up with TRBD1. CDR1 is SEHNR and CDR2 is FQNEAQ in the germline V gene (reference sequence). Germline trimming cut 8 bases from V and 7 bases from J; bases unmatched to any gene: 11. The CDR3 sequence is 14 residues long. DNA of the CDR3: TGTGCCAGCGAGACAGGGATGGGAGGGCAGCCCCAGCATTTT. Its translation: CASETGMGGQPQHF.

This chain uses TRBV11-2 with TRBJ2-3; D possibly corresponds to TRBD2 (6 bases). The CDR3 totals 16 residues. V lost 4 bases to trimming and J lost 5 bases, with 19 bases between them. The germline V gene encodes CDR1 SGHAT and CDR2 FQNNGV. The CDR3 sequence: CASSSTRGSQGDTQYF. The CDR3 nucleotides are TGTGCCAGCAGCTCCACCCGGGGGTCGCAGGGAGATACGCAGTATTTT.

V and J are TRBV11-2 and TRBJ1-2, with 9 bases matching TRBD1. Germline CDR1 and CDR2: SGHAT and FQNNGV. V lost 1 base, J lost 4 bases, and 4 bases stayed unmatched. The CDR3 has 15 residues. The CDR3 here is CASSLGGQGLYGYTF. CDR3 coding DNA: TGTGCCAGCAGCTTAGGGGGACAGGGTCTCTATGGCTACACCTTC.

CDR3 in DNA: TGTGCCAGCAGCTTGTCGGGGTTGGGAGAGACCCAGTACTTC. Encoded protein: CASSLSGLGETQYF. The J gene is TRBJ2-5, the V gene TRBV5-4, with TRBD2 as a possible D gene (5 bases). This CDR3 is built from 14 residues. Germline V gene sequence: CDR1 SGHNT, CDR2 YYREEE (reference sequence). V was trimmed by 1 base and J by 4 bases, leaving 11 bases between them.

This clone has a single count. This rearrangement joins TRBV4-3 to TRBJ2-6; D ambiguous. Deletions cut 1 base from V and 1 base from J, with 8 bases between. Germline V CDR1 and CDR2: LGHNA, YSLEER. The CDR3 runs to 16 residues. The CDR3 sequence is CASSQGIGSGANVLTF. The CDR3 nucleotides read TGCGCCAGCAGCCAAGGCATAGGGTCTGGGGCCAACGTCCTGACTTTC.

This sequence joins TRBV9 and TRBJ2-5; 11 bases match TRBD1. Germline trimming cut 4 bases from V and 5 bases from J; bases unmatched to any gene: 10. The length of the CDR3 is 16 residues. Germline CDR1 reads SGDLS; CDR2 reads YYNGEE. Here the CDR3 reads CASSLRDRGKVETQYF. The CDR3 DNA is TGTGCCAGCAGCCTCCGGGACAGGGGGAAAGTGGAGACCCAGTACTTC.

This sequence joins TRBV11-2 and TRBJ2-5, with 7 nucleotides matching TRBD2. Trimming removed 4 bases from V and 5 bases from J; junction bases left unmatched: 13. This CDR3 has 16 amino acids. CDR1 is SGHAT, CDR2 FQNNGV, per germline. The CDR3 DNA is TGTGCCAGCAGCTCAGGGAGGCGGGGGAGGATGGAGACCCAGTACTTC. Translation: CASSSGRRGRMETQYF. Together with reference TRBV11-2 and TRBJ2-5, the CDR3 gives the full variable domain: EAGVAQSPRYKIIEKRQSVAFWCNPISGHATLYWYQQILGQGPKLLIQFQNNGVVDDSQLPKDRFSAERLKGVDSTLKIQPAKLEDSAVYLCASSSGRRGRMETQYFGPGTRLLVL.

V is TRBV7-8 and J is TRBJ2-7; 7 bases are a match to TRBD2. Germline lookup yields CDR1 SGHVS and CDR2 FQNEAQ. CDR3 size: 19 residues. J gave up 4 bases and V 2 bases, and 20 bases lay outside the gene matches. The CDR3 protein is CASSLTVAQTRGLSYEQYF. The CDR3, as DNA: TGTGCCAGCAGCTTAACCGTCGCCCAAACAAGGGGACTATCTTACGAGCAGTACTTC.